The rows below give T cell receptor beta chains drawn from one sample of a study of human T cells and chemical hapten exposure. TCRdb re-derived calls from the RACE reads in MiXCR, one entry per CDR3 protein. The repertoire holds under 100,000 distinct CDR3 sequences, with roughly 10% as singletons. The sequencing here drew on whole blood, taken in connection with sensitization to the hapten diphenylcyclopropenone (DPC). Receptors were obtained from a woman in her 30s with alopecia areata. Some clones in this sample may be carry-over from other donors' samples. CDR3s include the opening cysteine and the closing phenylalanine or tryptophan.

j_gene | len | v_gene | CDR3aa
TRBJ1-6 | 14 | TRBV6-2/TRBV6-3 | CASSYVQENSPLHF
TRBJ1-4 | 15 | TRBV18 | CASSPRTATNEKLFF
TRBJ2-7 | 16 | TRBV10-2 | CASSETGTSGAYEQYF
TRBJ2-5 | 17 | TRBV7-2 | CASSPSLYEGRVKTQYF
TRBJ1-2 | 12 | TRBV3-1 | CASSQGRVGYTF
TRBJ2-6 | 19 | TRBV5-4 | CASSLQRWWLGTSANVLTF
TRBJ2-2 | 15 | TRBV6-2/TRBV6-3 | CASSYSRGNTGELFF
TRBJ2-1 | 15 | TRBV18 | CASSSGLAGGNEQFF
TRBJ2-1 | 14 | TRBV6-1 | CASSEVWGVNEQFF
TRBJ2-7 | 15 | TRBV28 | CASSFRDRGQYEQYF
TRBJ2-1 | 15 | TRBV7-2 | CASSFGSISYNEQFF
TRBJ2-5 | 14 | TRBV12-3/TRBV12-4 | CASSSRSGGETQYF
TRBJ2-5 | 15 | TRBV14 | CASSPFSGLQETQYF
TRBJ1-5 | 14 | TRBV2 | CASSDNTPRQPQHF
TRBJ2-7 | 14 | TRBV7-6 | CASSPGSWQYEQYF
TRBJ2-4 | 14 | TRBV11-1 | CASSLEQGLNIQYF
TRBJ1-3 | 13 | TRBV10-2 | CASTPEGGNTIYF
TRBJ2-3 | 15 | TRBV20-1 | CSAARTGGYTDTQYF
TRBJ2-1 | 14 | TRBV11-3 | CASSSTGDYNEQFF
TRBJ1-1 | 14 | TRBV7-3 | CASSLGGRNAEAFF
TRBJ2-1 | 20 | TRBV11-2 | CASSLEASGRPWTTYNEQFF
TRBJ2-3 | 16 | TRBV24-1 | CATSDFTLGHTDTQYF
TRBJ2-1 | 14 | TRBV4-3 | CASSQGYLRDEQFF
TRBJ2-5 | 14 | TRBV20-1 | CSVSIAGFQETQYF
TRBJ1-1 | 14 | TRBV7-2 | CASSSLTGGTEAFF
TRBJ1-5 | 17 | TRBV19 | CASTLGSTGNSNQPQHF
TRBJ1-5 | 15 | TRBV19 | CATDSGTGYVQPQHF
TRBJ2-2 | 16 | TRBV29-1 | CSVQIWEPSGPGELFF
TRBJ1-4 | 13 | TRBV7-8 | CASSLGQAEKLFF
TRBJ1-1 | 14 | TRBV28 | CASTLGSQNTEAFF
TRBJ2-3 | 15 | TRBV12-3/TRBV12-4 | CASRIGLAGADTQYF
TRBJ2-1 | 15 | TRBV12-3/TRBV12-4 | CASSLGTGGHNEQFF
TRBJ1-5 | 13 | TRBV19 | CASSTQEGLPQHF
TRBJ2-7 | 14 | TRBV6-5 | CASSWTGSEHEQYF
TRBJ2-7 | 16 | TRBV4-1 | CASSQAMSDRAYEQYF
TRBJ1-5 | 13 | TRBV20-1 | CSASGSSNQPQHF
TRBJ1-6 | 15 | TRBV18 | CASSLRGDYNSPLHF
TRBJ2-1 | 13 | TRBV29-1 | CSVEVRVYNEQFF
TRBJ2-7 | 14 | TRBV5-6 | CASSRGQAPYEQYF
TRBJ2-5 | 16 | TRBV28 | CASSPRGAGAAETQYF
TRBJ1-1 | 11 | TRBV29-1 | CSVGDRGQAFF
TRBJ1-5 | 13 | TRBV5-1 | CASSSGGDQPQHF
TRBJ2-1 | 14 | TRBV6-4 | CASSVGQPGDEQFF
TRBJ1-5 | 14 | TRBV7-9 | CASSLDRVHQPQHF
TRBJ2-2 | 15 | TRBV9 | CASSGQREGAGELFF
TRBJ1-4 | 18 | TRBV12-3/TRBV12-4 | CASSRGRDSWRLNEKLFF
TRBJ2-7 | 11 | TRBV6-2/TRBV6-3 | CASSYFYEQYF
TRBJ2-5 | 15 | TRBV11-2 | CASSRSSQGQETQYF
TRBJ2-1 | 15 | TRBV14 | CASSPGTSGVREQFF
TRBJ1-4 | 16 | TRBV7-8 | CASSLGGWGTNEKLFF
TRBJ1-1 | 13 | TRBV11-3 | CASSLDRATEAFF
TRBJ1-6 | 16 | TRBV27 | CASSPSGGRLNSPLHF
TRBJ1-6 | 16 | TRBV7-2 | CASSLVPPWGGYSIHF
TRBJ2-7 | 14 | TRBV11-1 | CASSPSRGHYEQYF
TRBJ2-7 | 14 | TRBV4-2 | CASSQFGGVGEQYF
TRBJ2-5 | 16 | TRBV6-1 | CASRRHSGGLQETQYF
TRBJ2-7 | 15 | TRBV18 | CASSPYDGRANEQYF
TRBJ1-2 | 14 | TRBV28 | CASSSNRVNYGHTF
TRBJ2-5 | 15 | TRBV28 | CASSPYLVSDETQYF